Below are 30 T cell receptor beta chains sequenced from a single sample in a study of T cell responses to AZD1222 COVID-19 vaccine. Some clones are missing from TCRdb's copy, which holds only in-frame ones; the method was immunoSEQ multiplex PCR. Among 100,000 to 120,000 clones, 88% were seen once, and the ten largest hold more than 1.5%. The sequences come from peripheral blood, collected on day 0 of AZD1222 vaccination. These TCRs come from an adult in good health.

The chain carries TRBV7-9 and TRBJ1-4; 8 bases map to TRBD1. The CDR3 loop spans 15 amino acids. The V segment lost 3 bases and the J segment 6 bases; nucleotides outside the gene matches: 6. Germline loops: CDR1 SEHNR, CDR2 FQNEAQ (reference sequence). The CDR3 coding sequence is TGTGCCAGCAGCTTTGGTGTACAGGGGGATGAAAAACTGTTTTTT. Amino acid sequence: CASSFGVQGDEKLFF.

This chain connects TRBV18 to TRBJ2-1; 9 bases agree with TRBD1. CDR1 KGHSH and CDR2 LQKENI come from the germline V gene. V shed 6 bases and J 4 bases; nucleotides not matched to a gene: 7. The CDR3 runs 15 residues. Written as DNA, the CDR3 is TGTGCCAGCTCTCAGGACAGGGGCTTTTACAATGAGCAGTTCTTC. Translated: CASSQDRGFYNEQFF.

CDR3 protein: CASTTQAEGYGYTF. The CDR3 nucleotides read TGTGCCAGCACCACCCAGGCGGAAGGCTATGGCTACACCTTC. The chain couples TRBV6-6 to TRBJ1-2; no clear D gene. CDR1 and CDR2 (germline): MNHNY, SVGAGI (reference sequence). V was shortened by 7 bases and J by 4 bases, with 16 bases between the two germline ends. This CDR3 contains 14 residues.

This clone turned up a few times. One end of the junction varies from germline; a read error may be responsible. The V and J genes are TRBV6-5 and TRBJ1-4, with D uncertain. Germline CDR1 MNHEY, CDR2 SVGAGI. This CDR3 comprises 14 residues. The CDR3 sequence: CASSDSDIDEKLFF. Here the CDR3 DNA reads TGTGCCAGCAGTGACTCAGATATAGATGAAAAACTGTTTTTT.

J is TRBJ1-2 and V is TRBV7-2; no reliable D call. Trimming took 3 bases from V and 5 from J, leaving 7 bases between them. This CDR3 is 12 amino acids long. In germline, CDR1 is SGHTA, CDR2 FQGNSA. CDR3 protein: CASSFGQYGYTF. The CDR3 region has the DNA TGTGCCAGCAGCTTCGGGCAGTATGGCTACACCTTC.

The rearrangement joins TRBV7-8 to TRBJ1-2, with D maybe TRBD1 (5 bases). This CDR3 is 17 amino acids long. V was cut by 5 bases and J by 6 bases, with 25 bases left in between. Germline V lookup: CDR1 SGHVS, CDR2 FQNEAQ. CDR3 region: CASSVGPIYPFRDGYTF. CDR3 coding DNA: TGTGCCAGCAGCGTGGGACCAATTTACCCCTTTCGGGATGGCTACACCTTC.

The rearrangement links TRBV10-3 to TRBJ1-1, with a tentative D call TRBD1 (6 bases). The CDR3 sequence is 16 residues long. Trimming stripped 3 bases from V and 1 base from J, with 15 bases between. Germline values: CDR1 ENHRY, CDR2 SYGVKD. The CDR3 spells CAISEGTLGRNTEAFF. The CDR3 DNA reads TGTGCCATCAGTGAAGGGACACTGGGGAGGAACACTGAAGCTTTCTTT.

This clone was counted once. V usage is TRBV27 and J usage is TRBJ2-2; TRBD1 agrees at 7 bases. The CDR3 consists of 15 residues. The V segment lost 4 bases and the J segment 6 bases; nucleotides outside the gene matches: 8. The germline V gene has CDR1 MNHEY and CDR2 SMNVEV (reference sequence). The chain's CDR3 is CASSYETGLPGELFF. The DNA of the CDR3 is TGTGCCAGCAGTTACGAGACAGGGCTGCCCGGGGAGCTGTTTTTT.

V usage is TRBV5-1 and J usage is TRBJ2-3; D is possibly TRBD1 (6 bases). The CDR3 is 16 residues long. The V end was cut by 4 bases, the J end by 0 bases, with 15 bases between. The germline gives CDR1 SGHRS, CDR2 YFSETQ. The CDR3 nucleotides are TGCGCCAGCAGCCGGACCCGGGACAAGAGCACAGATACGCAGTATTTT. Residues: CASSRTRDKSTDTQYF.

This rearrangement joins TRBV4-2 to TRBJ2-7; weak D call: TRBD2 (5 bases). In germline, CDR1 is LGHNA, CDR2 YNFKEQ. Trimming shortened V by 4 bases and J by 3 bases, and 13 bases separated the two germline ends. This CDR3 contains 14 residues. CDR3 nucleotides: TGTGCCAGCAGCCCTGGCAAGCGGTACTACGAGCAGTACTTC. Protein product: CASSPGKRYYEQYF.

As regards this clone: One end of the junction does not line up with germline, which may come from a read error. The V gene is TRBV27, the J gene TRBJ2-5, with TRBD2 matching over 9 bases. The germline CDR1 and CDR2 sequences are MNHEY and SMNVEV (reference sequence). The CDR3 totals 15 residues. The CDR3: CASSTDGGSGSLFHF. Written as DNA, the CDR3 is TGTGCCAGCAGTACCGACGGAGGTAGCGGGAGCTTATTTCACTTC.

This sequence joins TRBV11-3 and TRBJ2-5, with D perhaps TRBD1 or TRBD2 (6 bases each). Deletions cut 5 bases from V and 3 bases from J, with 16 bases between. The CDR3 covers 15 residues. The V gene's germline CDR1 is SGHNT and CDR2 YENEEA. The CDR3, as DNA: TGTGCCAGCAGCCAACGAGGGGGGAAAGAAGAGACCCAGTACTTC. Translation: CASSQRGGKEETQYF.

The chain joins TRBV18 to TRBJ2-2, with 7 bases matching TRBD1. The CDR3 is 16 amino acids. V lost 2 bases and J lost 0; bases outside the gene matches: 3. Germline V gene lookup returns CDR1 KGHSH and CDR2 LQKENI. CDR3 residues: CASSPGQGANTGELFF. The CDR3 nucleotides read TGTGCCAGCTCACCAGGCCAGGGGGCGAACACCGGGGAGCTGTTTTTT.

The chain employs TRBV30 and TRBJ1-4, with TRBD1 as a possible D gene (5 bases). The CDR3 runs to 13 residues. Per the germline V gene, CDR1 is GTSNPN and CDR2 is SVGIG (reference sequence). With 3 bases removed from V and 12 bases from J, the gap between germline ends came to 17 bases. The CDR3 nucleotides read TGTGCCTGGAGCTGGGGACGGGGCTCAGAACTGTTTTTT. Translated: CAWSWGRGSELFF.

The rearrangement joins TRBV5-1 to TRBJ1-2, with 9 bases lining up with TRBD1. Germline lookup yields CDR1 SGHRS and CDR2 YFSETQ. The length of the CDR3 is 12 residues. V shed 5 bases and J 6 bases; nucleotides not matched to a gene: 2. CDR3 loop: CASRRQGDGYTF. The CDR3 nucleotides read TGCGCCAGCAGGAGACAGGGGGATGGCTACACCTTC. Filled out from reference TRBV5-1 and TRBJ1-2, the complete variable domain reads KAGVTQTPRYLIKTRGQQVTLSCSPISGHRSVSWYQQTPGQGLQFLFEYFSETQRNKGNFPGRFSGRQFSNSRSEMNVSTLELGDSALYLCASRRQGDGYTFGSGTRLTVV.

Here the CDR3 DNA reads TGTGCCAGCTCAGATGCCTCCTACGAGCAGTACTTC. It encodes CASSDASYEQYF. This chain connects TRBV18 to TRBJ2-7; the D is unclear. The CDR3 consists of 12 residues. The V end was cut by 5 bases, the J end by 0 bases, with 5 bases between. CDR1 and CDR2 (germline): KGHSH, LQKENI.

This clone occurred once. The CDR3 spells CASSIGPQNYGYTF. The CDR3 nucleotides read TGTGCCAGTAGTATAGGCCCACAGAACTATGGCTACACCTTC. This rearrangement joins TRBV19 to TRBJ1-2; D uncertain. Trimming shortened V by 1 base and J by 2 bases, and 8 bases separated the two germline ends. The germline V gene encodes CDR1 LNHDA and CDR2 SQIVND (reference sequence). This CDR3 is 14 amino acids long.

The rearrangement links TRBV27 to TRBJ1-2, with unresolved D. The CDR3 is made up of 13 amino acids. Germline values: CDR1 MNHEY, CDR2 SMNVEV (reference sequence). Between the trimmed V and J ends, which lost 10 bases and 4 bases, there was a span of 16 bases. In nucleotides, the CDR3 is TGTGCCACCTCTCCGGGGAGATTCTATGGCTACACCTTC. Its protein product is CATSPGRFYGYTF.

The chain has TRBV14 and TRBJ1-2; 7 positions agree with TRBD1. With V trimmed by 1 base and J by 4 bases, 9 bases remained unmatched. The germline V gene encodes CDR1 SGHDN and CDR2 FVKESK. There are 16 residues in the CDR3. This chain's CDR3 is CASSQGHSTGAYGYTF. CDR3 sequence (DNA): TGTGCCAGCAGCCAAGGTCATAGCACAGGGGCCTATGGCTACACCTTC. Filled out from reference TRBV14 and TRBJ1-2, the complete variable domain reads EAGVTQFPSHSVIEKGQTVTLRCDPISGHDNLYWYRRVMGKEIKFLLHFVKESKQDESGMPNNRFLAERTGGTYSTLKVQPAELEDSGVYFCASSQGHSTGAYGYTFGSGTRLTVV.

The chain joins TRBV6-2 or TRBV6-3 to TRBJ2-7; a possible D gene is TRBD1 (5 bases). CDR3 length: 16 amino acids. Trimming left V 2 bases short and J 3 bases short, with 17 bases between. The germline gives CDR1 MNHEY, CDR2 SVGEGT. The CDR3 spells CASSYPSFARDYEQYF. For the CDR3, the DNA is TGTGCCAGCAGTTACCCTTCCTTTGCCAGGGACTACGAGCAGTACTTC.

This chain links TRBV12-3 or TRBV12-4 with TRBJ2-7; D may be TRBD1 or TRBD2 (5 bases each). The CDR3 sequence is 13 residues long. V lost 6 bases to trimming and J lost 2 bases, with 11 bases between them. DNA for the CDR3: TGTGCCAGCAGCCGGGGCACGACCTACGAGCAGTACTTC. Translation: CASSRGTTYEQYF.

This clone appeared a few times. The chain is built from TRBV7-8 and TRBJ1-5; the D is unclear. This CDR3 has 13 residues. V was trimmed by 5 bases and J by 3 bases, leaving 8 bases between them. Looked up from germline, CDR1 is SGHVS and CDR2 is FQNEAQ. CDR3 protein: CASSQGFNQPQHF. CDR3 DNA sequence: TGTGCCAGCAGCCAAGGTTTCAATCAGCCCCAGCATTTT.

This clone was seen just once. This chain uses TRBV5-1 with TRBJ2-5; 9 bases fit TRBD2. The trim removed 0 bases at V and 2 bases at J, leaving 5 bases unmatched. Germline V gives CDR1 SGHRS, CDR2 YFSETQ. CDR3 length: 16 amino acids. The DNA for the CDR3 is TGCGCCAGCAGCTTGGTAGCTAGCGGGGCTCAAGAGACCCAGTACTTC. Its protein is CASSLVASGAQETQYF.

This chain uses TRBV27 with TRBJ1-6; 8 bases match TRBD1. CDR1 and CDR2 from the germline V gene are MNHEY and SMNVEV (reference sequence). Germline trimming cut 5 bases from V and 10 bases from J; bases unmatched to any gene: 4. CDR3 size: 13 residues. The CDR3 protein is CASSRTGRSPLHF. The CDR3 DNA reads TGTGCCAGCAGTAGGACAGGGAGGTCACCCCTCCACTTT.

The rearrangement uses TRBV12-3 or TRBV12-4 and TRBJ1-1; D uncertain. This CDR3 is built from 12 residues. V lost 1 base and J lost 5, with 5 bases in between. The CDR3 DNA reads as TGTGCCAGCAGTTTAGGGAGAACTGAAGCTTTCTTT. Protein product: CASSLGRTEAFF.

The CDR3 DNA sequence: TGTGCCAGCAGAGGGACAGTTTCGGACACTGAAGCTTTCTTT. Translated: CASRGTVSDTEAFF. This chain connects TRBV28 to TRBJ1-1, with TRBD1 identical over 7 bases. Germline V gene data show CDR1 as MDHEN and CDR2 as SYDVKM. There are 14 residues in the CDR3. The V and J ends lost 6 bases and 3 bases, in that order; junction bases with no gene match: 7.

The J gene is TRBJ1-5, the V gene TRBV18; 8 bases are shared with TRBD1. This CDR3 has 13 residues. The junction had 0 bases not matched to a gene; V was cut back by 3 bases and J by 5 bases. Germline V CDR1 and CDR2: KGHSH, LQKENI. CDR3 nucleotides: TGTGCCAGCTCACCGGACAGGGATCAGCCCCAGCATTTT. Translated: CASSPDRDQPQHF.

The chain recombines TRBV6-2 or TRBV6-3 with TRBJ1-5, with D perhaps TRBD1 (6 bases). V was trimmed by 4 bases and J by 1 base, leaving 11 bases between them. The CDR3 sequence is 15 residues long. Germline V gene sequence: CDR1 MNHEY, CDR2 SVGEGT. The CDR3 spells CASSFSDRSNQPQHF. In DNA, the CDR3 is TGTGCCAGCAGTTTCTCAGACAGGAGCAATCAGCCCCAGCATTTT.

The rearrangement uses TRBV7-8 and TRBJ2-7; D possibly matches TRBD1 or TRBD2 (5 bases each). The CDR3 extends over 16 amino acids. The V end lost 0 bases, the J end lost 7 bases, and 19 bases lay between the germline ends. Germline assignment: CDR1 SGHVS and CDR2 FQNEAQ. CDR3 nucleotides: TGTGCCAGCAGCTTAGCTGTCTGGGGCGTGAGGGAAGAGCAGTACTTC. It yields the protein CASSLAVWGVREEQYF.

This clone has a single count. In DNA, the CDR3 is TGTGCCAGCTCAGAGCTGACAGAGAACACTGAAGCTTTCTTT. Its translation is CASSELTENTEAFF. The J gene is TRBJ1-1, the V gene TRBV18, with D possibly TRBD1 on 5 matching bases. Germline CDR1 KGHSH, CDR2 LQKENI. The germline V and J ends were trimmed by 5 bases and 1 base, with 11 bases remaining between them. The CDR3 runs to 14 residues.